These T cell receptor beta chains were read from a single sample in a study of blood T cell repertoires in COVID-19. Using immunoSEQ multiplex PCR, the repertoire was profiled, and TCRdb retains in-frame clones only, with some absent. Here the sample spans over 100,000 clones, approximately 88% being singletons. The specimen sequenced was peripheral blood. These receptors were taken from a human donor in a cohort sampled during active COVID-19. CDR3s include the opening cysteine and the closing phenylalanine or tryptophan. The order of the fields is V gene, J gene, clone size, D gene, CDR3 DNA, CDR3 protein. A D gene is named only where the DNA matches it firmly. Size tells how often a clone was seen (once, few, many) or the class of an expanded clone, and some rows leave it out.

>TRBV2|TRBJ2-5|-|-
TGTGCCAGCACGCGGGACCACCTAAGGGGAGAGACCCAGTACTTC
CASTRDHLRGETQYF
>TRBV30|TRBJ1-6|few|TRBD1
TGTGCCTGGAGTGTAGGACAGGGGTGGTCACCCCTCCACTTT
CAWSVGQGWSPLHF
>TRBV28|TRBJ2-7|once|-
TGTGCCAGCAGTTCAGGGGAGAGATCAAACTACGAGCAGTACTTC
CASSSGERSNYEQYF
>TRBV5-1|TRBJ2-3|-|TRBD2
TGCGCCAGCAGCCGGATTAGCGGGGTACCGAGAGATACGCAGTATTTT
CASSRISGVPRDTQYF
>TRBV2|TRBJ2-1|-|TRBD1
TGTGCCAGCAGATTAGACAGGGGTCTCTACAATGAGCAGTTCTTC
CASRLDRGLYNEQFF
>TRBV3-1/TRBV3-2|TRBJ2-1|-|TRBD1
TGTGCCAGCAGCCAAGGGACAGGGTTCTTTCGGGAGCAGTTCTTC
CASSQGTGFFREQFF
>TRBV5-1|TRBJ2-1|-|TRBD1
TGCGCCAGCAGCTTAAGGACAGGGGTCTACAATGAGCAGTTCTTC
CASSLRTGVYNEQFF
>TRBV5-6|TRBJ2-7|once|TRBD2
TGTGCCAGCAGCTCTCCCGGGAGGGCGGAGCAGTACTTC
CASSSPGRAEQYF
>TRBV4-3|TRBJ1-6|-|-
TGCGCCAGCAGCCAAGCCTCACAGGGACCGATACTTAATTCACCCCTCCACTTT
CASSQASQGPILNSPLHF
>TRBV4-2|TRBJ2-5|-|-
TGTGCCAGCAGCCACGGGGAGACGCAAGAGACCCAGTACTTC
CASSHGETQETQYF
>TRBV4-1|TRBJ2-3|once|TRBD2
TGCGCCAGCAGCAGTAAACAGACTAGCGGGGGGGAAAGCCATACGCAGTATTTT
CASSSKQTSGGESHTQYF
>TRBV15|TRBJ1-1|-|-
TGTGCCACCAGCAGAGATCCTAACACTGAAGCTTTCTTT
CATSRDPNTEAFF
>TRBV27|TRBJ1-5|-|TRBD1
TGTGCCAGCGCCGGTACAGGGGGAGAGGGCAATCAGCCCCAGCATTTT
CASAGTGGEGNQPQHF
>TRBV19|TRBJ1-5|few|TRBD1
TGTGCCAGTAGTACCCGGGACAGGGGATTTCAGCCCCAGCATTTT
CASSTRDRGFQPQHF
>TRBV18|TRBJ2-2|-|-
TGTGCCAGCTCACCAAGCTTCGGCACCGGGGAGCTGTTTTTT
CASSPSFGTGELFF
>TRBV2|TRBJ2-5|-|TRBD2
TGTGCCAGCAGCCCACTAGCGGGGGCCGCAAGTTTGGAGACCCAGTACTTC
CASSPLAGAASLETQYF
>TRBV9|TRBJ1-2|-|-
TGTGCCAGCAGCGTAGGCAGGGGCTATGGCTACACCTTC
CASSVGRGYGYTF
>TRBV7-2|TRBJ2-1|-|-
TGTGCCAGCAGCTCAATACAGAACAATGAGCAGTTCTTC
CASSSIQNNEQFF
>TRBV6-2/TRBV6-3|TRBJ2-7|-|-
TGTGCCAGCAGTTACGGATTCGGCGGGCCCTACGAGCAGTACTTC
CASSYGFGGPYEQYF
>TRBV28|TRBJ1-5|few|TRBD1
TGTGCCAGCAGTTTCGTACAGGGGAAAGCAAATCAGCCCCAGCATTTT
CASSFVQGKANQPQHF
>TRBV11-3|TRBJ2-3|-|-
TGTGCCAGCAGCTTAGCTGGGCAGCTTCTCACAGATACGCAGTATTTT
CASSLAGQLLTDTQYF
>TRBV20-1|TRBJ1-5|-|TRBD1
TGCAGTGCTAGTGAGACAGGGAGTTATAGCAATCAGCCCCAGCATTTT
CSASETGSYSNQPQHF
>TRBV2|TRBJ1-2|-|TRBD1
TGTGCCAGCAGTCCGACAGGGGGGCCGGGCTATGGCTACACCTTC
CASSPTGGPGYGYTF
>TRBV5-1|TRBJ2-7|-|TRBD1
TGCGCCAGCAGCTGGGGGACAGGATACGAGCAGTACTTC
CASSWGTGYEQYF
>TRBV5-1|TRBJ2-7|few|TRBD2
TGCGCCAGCAGCTTGGCCAACCTGCGTGTGACTAGCGGGGGGGAGCAGTACTTC
CASSLANLRVTSGGEQYF
>TRBV4-2|TRBJ1-2|-|-
TGTGCCAGCAGCGTCCGGGACTTAGGCTATGGCTACACCTTC
CASSVRDLGYGYTF
>TRBV7-8|TRBJ2-3|-|TRBD1
TGTGCCAGCAGCTTAGGGGACAGGGTTTTTACAGATACGCAGTATTTT
CASSLGDRVFTDTQYF
>TRBV6-1|TRBJ2-7|-|TRBD2
TGTGCCAGCAGTGAAGGAGCTAGCGGGGCCTACGAGCAGTACTTC
CASSEGASGAYEQYF
>TRBV11-3|TRBJ2-3|once|-
TGTGCCAGTCAAGCGGACTACACAGATACGCAGTATTTT
CASQADYTDTQYF
>TRBV7-3|TRBJ2-3|-|TRBD1
TGTGCCAGCAGCTTAGGAACCGGGACAGGGGGCGCGCAGTATTTT
CASSLGTGTGGAQYF
>TRBV7-2|TRBJ1-1|-|-
TGTGCCAGCAGCTTACAACGCGGGGGGAACACTGAAGCTTTCTTT
CASSLQRGGNTEAFF
>TRBV27|TRBJ2-7|-|TRBD1
TGTGCCAGCAGTTTATTAGGGACAGGGAGCTCCTACGAGCAGTACTTC
CASSLLGTGSSYEQYF
>TRBV5-1|TRBJ2-3|-|-
TGCGCCAGCAGCTTGGCCTTAACAGATACAGATACGCAGTATTTT
CASSLALTDTDTQYF
>TRBV7-9|TRBJ1-1|once|TRBD1
TGTGCCAGCAGCTTAGGTGGGACAGGGAGCACTGAAGCTTTCTTT
CASSLGGTGSTEAFF
>TRBV10-3|TRBJ2-7|once|TRBD2
TGTGCCATCAGTGAGTCGATAGGAGTAGCGGGGGACCAGAAGCAGTACTTC
CAISESIGVAGDQKQYF
>TRBV5-1|TRBJ2-7|-|TRBD1
TGCGCCAGCAGCTTGGCCGCCGGGGACAGGAAGCAGTACTTC
CASSLAAGDRKQYF
>TRBV29-1|TRBJ2-5|-|TRBD1
TGCAGCGTTGACGGGGACAGGGGATTTGAAGAGACCCAGTACTTC
CSVDGDRGFEETQYF
>TRBV10-3|TRBJ1-2|-|TRBD1
TGTGCCATCAGTGGCGGACAGGGGGCCGCTGGCTACACCTTC
CAISGGQGAAGYTF
>TRBV29-1|TRBJ1-2|-|TRBD1
TGCAGCGTGGGTCGGGACAGGGGTCCCGATAACTATGGCTACACCTTC
CSVGRDRGPDNYGYTF
>TRBV28|TRBJ1-1|-|-
TGTGCCAGCAGTACTCCAGGTTCGGAAGCTTTCTTT
CASSTPGSEAFF
>TRBV9|TRBJ1-1|-|-
TGTGCCAGCAGCGCCCCACAGGGTTCGAACACTGAAGCTTTCTTT
CASSAPQGSNTEAFF
>TRBV5-1|TRBJ2-3|-|-
TGCGCCAGCAGCCCGACCTACCGACTGACCCGTGGAGCAGATACGCAGTATTTT
CASSPTYRLTRGADTQYF
>TRBV5-6|TRBJ2-5|-|TRBD2
TGTGCCAGCAGCTTGACTAGCGGGGGAGGGGAGACCCAGTACTTC
CASSLTSGGGETQYF
>TRBV28|TRBJ1-5|-|-
TGTGCCAGCACCTACGAGGCCCACCCCGGACAGCCCCAGCATTTT
CASTYEAHPGQPQHF
>TRBV6-2/TRBV6-3|TRBJ2-5|-|TRBD2
TGTGCCAGCAGTTATGGTGGGTTAGCGGGCCTCCAAGAGACCCAGTACTTC
CASSYGGLAGLQETQYF
>TRBV4-1|TRBJ1-5|-|-
TGCGCCAGCAGCCAAGACAGATATAGCAATCAGCCCCAGCATTTT
CASSQDRYSNQPQHF
>TRBV14|TRBJ2-1|-|-
TGTGCCAGCAGCCAGGGGTATGGGACAGAGCAGTTCTTC
CASSQGYGTEQFF
>TRBV4-3|TRBJ2-3|few|-
TGCGCCAGCAGCCAAGAATCAGGGCAGGGGTCTATGGGCACAGATACGCAGTATTTT
CASSQESGQGSMGTDTQYF
>TRBV6-5|TRBJ2-2|-|TRBD2
TGTGCCAGCAGACCGGGGGGGGTTGACACCGGGGAGCTGTTTTTT
CASRPGGVDTGELFF
>TRBV19|TRBJ2-2|-|-
TGTGCCAGTAGGAGTAGACAGAGAAACACCGGGGAGCTGTTTTTT
CASRSRQRNTGELFF
>TRBV27|TRBJ2-5|once|-
TGTGCCAGCAGTCTTCAGGGCACCCAAGAGACCCAGTACTTC
CASSLQGTQETQYF
>TRBV7-9|TRBJ2-3|-|TRBD1
TGTGCCAGCAGCCCACTCGGGACAGGGGGTAGGGAGCAGTATTTT
CASSPLGTGGREQYF